This record covers a single T cell receptor (beta chain). Its antigen is still unknown. These data are taken from a study of shared clonotypes between healthy human individuals. Across the whole study: There were three CD4 naive, three CD4 memory, two CD8 naive and one CD8 memory plates per donor. Study-wide results and caveats: The diversity represented, both genetic and in exposure history, was limited by few donors.

The CDR3 extends over 15 amino acids. Between the trimmed V and J ends, which lost 5 bases and 6 bases, there was a span of 17 bases. CDR1 SEHNR and CDR2 FQNEAQ come from the germline V gene (reference sequence). At deep level, the assay was performed. The table came from immunoSEQ multiplex PCR; TCRdb's copy has only in-frame clones and leaves some out. The data contain approximately 1.5 million clones, 98% of them singletons. This chain links TRBV7-9 with TRBJ2-1, with D tentatively TRBD2 (5 bases). The source material was naive CD4+ T cells sorted from blood. The subset: CD45RA+ positively selected. The clonotype comes from a man younger than 40 in good health. The CDR3 region is CASSPSSLAGNEQFF. The CDR3 nucleotides read TGTGCCAGCAGCCCGAGCTCGCTAGCAGGCAATGAGCAGTTCTTC.